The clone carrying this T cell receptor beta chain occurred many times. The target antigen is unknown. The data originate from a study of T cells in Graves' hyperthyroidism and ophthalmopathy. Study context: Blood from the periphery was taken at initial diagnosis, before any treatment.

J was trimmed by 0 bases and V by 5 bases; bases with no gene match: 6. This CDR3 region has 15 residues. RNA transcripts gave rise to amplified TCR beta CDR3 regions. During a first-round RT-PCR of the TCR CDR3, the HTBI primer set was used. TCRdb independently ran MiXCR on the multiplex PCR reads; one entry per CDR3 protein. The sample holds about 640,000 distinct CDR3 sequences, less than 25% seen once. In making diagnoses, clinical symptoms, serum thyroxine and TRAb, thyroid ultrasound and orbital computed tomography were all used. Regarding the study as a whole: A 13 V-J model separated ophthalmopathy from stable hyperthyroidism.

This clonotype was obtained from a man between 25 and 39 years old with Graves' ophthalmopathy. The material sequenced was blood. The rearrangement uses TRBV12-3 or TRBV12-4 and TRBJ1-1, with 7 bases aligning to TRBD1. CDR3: CASSVGGGMNTEAFF. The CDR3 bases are TGTGCCAGCAGTGTAGGGGGCGGAATGAACACTGAAGCTTTCTTT.